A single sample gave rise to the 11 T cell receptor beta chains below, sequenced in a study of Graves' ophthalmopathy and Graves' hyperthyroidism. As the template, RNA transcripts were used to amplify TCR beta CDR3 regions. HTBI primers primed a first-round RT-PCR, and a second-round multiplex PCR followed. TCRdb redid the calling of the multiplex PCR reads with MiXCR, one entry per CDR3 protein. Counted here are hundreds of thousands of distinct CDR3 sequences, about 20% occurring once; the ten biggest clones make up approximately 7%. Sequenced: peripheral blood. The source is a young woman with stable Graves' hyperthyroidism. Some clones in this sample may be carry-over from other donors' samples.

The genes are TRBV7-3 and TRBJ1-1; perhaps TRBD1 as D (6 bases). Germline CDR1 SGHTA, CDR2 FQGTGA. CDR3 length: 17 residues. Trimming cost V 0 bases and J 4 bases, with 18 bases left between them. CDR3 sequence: CASSLTGAGLGGTEAFF. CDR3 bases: TGTGCCAGCAGCTTAACGGGGGCAGGGCTAGGGGGCACTGAAGCTTTCTTT.

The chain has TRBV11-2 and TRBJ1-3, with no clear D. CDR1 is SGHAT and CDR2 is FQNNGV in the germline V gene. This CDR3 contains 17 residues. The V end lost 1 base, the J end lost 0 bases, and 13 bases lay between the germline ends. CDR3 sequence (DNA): TGTGCCAGCAGCTTAGTGAGAGGATCGACCTCTGGAAACACCATATATTTT. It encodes CASSLVRGSTSGNTIYF.

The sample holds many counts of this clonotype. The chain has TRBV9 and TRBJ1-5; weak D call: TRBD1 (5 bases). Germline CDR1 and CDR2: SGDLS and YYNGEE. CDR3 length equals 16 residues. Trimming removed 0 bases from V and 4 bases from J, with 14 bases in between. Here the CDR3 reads CASSVVAGTSNQPQHF. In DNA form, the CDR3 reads TGTGCCAGCAGCGTAGTGGCAGGGACTTCTAATCAGCCCCAGCATTTT.

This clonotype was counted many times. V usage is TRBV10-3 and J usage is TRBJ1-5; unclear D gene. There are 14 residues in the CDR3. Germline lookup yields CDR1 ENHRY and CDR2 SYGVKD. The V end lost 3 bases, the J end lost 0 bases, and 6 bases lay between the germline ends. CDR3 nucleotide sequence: TGTGCCATCAGTGATTTCGGTAGCAATCAGCCCCAGCATTTT. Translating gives CAISDFGSNQPQHF.

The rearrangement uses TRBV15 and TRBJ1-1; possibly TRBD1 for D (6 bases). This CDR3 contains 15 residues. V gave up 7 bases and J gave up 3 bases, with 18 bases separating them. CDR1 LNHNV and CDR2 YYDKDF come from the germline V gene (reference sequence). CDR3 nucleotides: TGTGCCACCACCGGAGGGGGAGGAAAGCACACTGAAGCTTTCTTT. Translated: CATTGGGGKHTEAFF.

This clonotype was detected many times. The CDR3 reads CASSYSSAANQPQHF. CDR3 bases: TGTGCCAGCAGTTACTCCTCGGCAGCTAATCAGCCCCAGCATTTT. V and J are TRBV6-2 or TRBV6-3 and TRBJ1-5, with no clear D. Germline loops: CDR1 MNHEY, CDR2 SVGEGT. The CDR3 spans 15 residues. Trimming shortened V by 0 bases and J by 4 bases, and 10 bases separated the two germline ends.

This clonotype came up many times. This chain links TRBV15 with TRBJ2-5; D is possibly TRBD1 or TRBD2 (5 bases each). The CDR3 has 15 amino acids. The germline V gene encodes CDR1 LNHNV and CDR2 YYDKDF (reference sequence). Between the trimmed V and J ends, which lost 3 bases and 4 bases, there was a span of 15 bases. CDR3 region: CATSRDRRGTETQYF. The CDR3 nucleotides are TGTGCCACCAGCAGGGACCGACGGGGCACAGAGACCCAGTACTTC.

CDR3 DNA: TGCAGTGCTAGCCTAACTAGCGAGCAGTACTTC. The encoded protein is CSASLTSEQYF. The chain recombines TRBV20-1 with TRBJ2-7; D perhaps matches TRBD2 (5 bases). CDR1 and CDR2 from the germline V gene are DFQATT and SNEGSKA (reference sequence). V shed 3 bases and J shed 6 bases, with 9 bases lying between them. This CDR3 is 11 amino acids long.

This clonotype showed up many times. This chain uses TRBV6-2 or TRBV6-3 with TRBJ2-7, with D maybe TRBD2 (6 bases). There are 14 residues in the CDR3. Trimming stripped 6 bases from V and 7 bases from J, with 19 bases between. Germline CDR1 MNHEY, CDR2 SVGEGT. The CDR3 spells CASSARLDLREQYF. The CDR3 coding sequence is TGTGCCAGCAGCGCCCGACTAGACCTACGAGAGCAGTACTTC.

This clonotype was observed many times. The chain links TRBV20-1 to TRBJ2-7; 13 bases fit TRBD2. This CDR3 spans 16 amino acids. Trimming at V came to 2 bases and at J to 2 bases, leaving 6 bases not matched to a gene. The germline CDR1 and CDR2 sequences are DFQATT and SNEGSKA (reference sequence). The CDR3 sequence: CSARPLTSGGPYEQYF. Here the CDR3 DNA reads TGCAGTGCTAGACCACTGACTAGCGGGGGGCCCTACGAGCAGTACTTC.

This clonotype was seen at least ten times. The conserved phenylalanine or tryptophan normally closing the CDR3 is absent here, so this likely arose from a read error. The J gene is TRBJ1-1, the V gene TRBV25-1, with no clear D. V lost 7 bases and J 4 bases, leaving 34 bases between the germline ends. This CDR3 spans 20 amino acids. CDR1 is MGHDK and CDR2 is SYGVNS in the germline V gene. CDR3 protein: CASINYIPTRPPSEGTEAFS. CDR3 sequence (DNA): TGTGCCAGCATCAATTATATTCCCACGCGACCCCCCTCGGAGGGCACTGAAGCTTTCTCT.